This TCR beta chain was observed in a study of T cells in Graves' hyperthyroidism and ophthalmopathy. Study observations and caveats: In the analysis, a 13 V-J model separated ophthalmopathy from stable hyperthyroidism. The majority of expanded thyroid clonotypes above 0.001 also appeared in blood.

Researchers took RNA transcripts and amplified the TCR beta CDR3 regions from them. A first-round RT-PCR of the TCR CDR3 used the HTBI primer set. TCRdb re-called the multiplex PCR reads with MiXCR, one entry per CDR3 protein. The table records 550,000 to 700,000 distinct CDR3 sequences, 40% to 55% of them present only once. Germline CDR1 reads SNHLY; CDR2 reads FYNNEI. The length of the CDR3 is 15 residues. V was trimmed by 6 bases and J by 7 bases, leaving 19 bases between them. This clonotype has ten or more counts. Its antigen is unknown. The genes are TRBV2 and TRBJ1-5; tentative D call: TRBD1 (5 bases). The receptor's source is an adult woman with Graves' disease, either hyperthyroidism or ophthalmopathy (not recorded which). The sequenced sample was peripheral blood or thyroid tissue (not recorded which). The CDR3 reads CASRGIKGREQPQHF. The DNA of the CDR3 is TGTGCCAGCAGGGGGATTAAGGGGAGGGAACAGCCCCAGCATTTT.